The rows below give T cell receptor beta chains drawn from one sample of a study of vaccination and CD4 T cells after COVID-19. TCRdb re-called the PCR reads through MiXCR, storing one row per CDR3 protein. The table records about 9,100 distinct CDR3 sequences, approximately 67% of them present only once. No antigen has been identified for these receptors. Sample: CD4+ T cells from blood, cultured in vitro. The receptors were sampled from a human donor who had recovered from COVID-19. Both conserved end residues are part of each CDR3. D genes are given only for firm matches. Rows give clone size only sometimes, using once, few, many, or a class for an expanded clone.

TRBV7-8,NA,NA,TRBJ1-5,TGTGCCAGCAGCTTAGTAACCGGGGGGGGGAGCAATCAGCCCCAGCATTTT,CASSLVTGGGSNQPQHF
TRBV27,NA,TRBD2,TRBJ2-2,TGTGCCAGCTTCGGGGGGGGCGCGTCCCCCGGGGAGCTGTTTTTT,CASFGGGASPGELFF
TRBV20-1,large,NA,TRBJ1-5,TGCAGTGCTAGAGATCTGAGGGCTGGTAGCAATCAGCCCCAGCATTTT,CSARDLRAGSNQPQHF
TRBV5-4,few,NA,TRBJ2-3,TGTGCCAGCAGCTCCAGGGTTAGCACAGATACGCAGTATTTT,CASSSRVSTDTQYF
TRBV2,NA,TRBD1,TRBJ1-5,TGTGCCAGCAACCCACAGGGGGCCGAGCGTCAGCCCCAGCATTTT,CASNPQGAERQPQHF
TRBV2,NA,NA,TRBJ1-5,TGTGCCAGCAGTGAAACCCGGGCCAAAGGACAGCCCCAGCATTTT,CASSETRAKGQPQHF
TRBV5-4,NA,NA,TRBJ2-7,TGTGCCAGCAGCTTGGGTAGCTCCTACGAGCAGTACTTC,CASSLGSSYEQYF
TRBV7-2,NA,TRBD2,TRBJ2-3,TGTGCCAGCAGCTTAGGGGTGCGGGGGGGCACAGATACGCAGTATTTT,CASSLGVRGGTDTQYF
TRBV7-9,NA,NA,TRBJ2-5,TGTGCCAGCAGCCTAGGAGGGGTTTCGGCGACCCAGTACTTC,CASSLGGVSATQYF
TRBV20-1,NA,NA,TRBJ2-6,TGCAGTGCTAAAACGAGCTCTGGGGCCAACGTCCTGACTTTC,CSAKTSSGANVLTF
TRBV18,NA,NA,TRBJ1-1,TGTGCCAGCTCACCAACAGGCTACACTGAAGCTTTCTTT,CASSPTGYTEAFF